These 8 T cell receptor beta chains came from one sample sequenced in a study of CD8 T cells in Susac syndrome. Roughly 0.45 to 1 ug RNA was reverse transcribed with random hexamers. In TCRdb, the immunoSEQ multiplex PCR reads were re-called with MiXCR into one record per CDR3 protein. The sample carries some 140,000 distinct CDR3 sequences, about 90% recorded once. The sample comprised CD8+ T cells from PBMCs. The receptor source for this set is a human donor with multiple sclerosis.

This chain connects TRBV4-1 to TRBJ2-7; maybe TRBD2 (6 bases). Looked up from germline, CDR1 is MGHRA and CDR2 is YSYEKL. This CDR3 is built from 13 residues. With 4 bases removed from V and 4 bases from J, the gap between germline ends came to 11 bases. CDR3 DNA: TGCGCCAGCAGCCTTCCGGGAGTGTACGAGCAGTACTTC. Its translation is CASSLPGVYEQYF.

This chain joins TRBV7-6 and TRBJ2-5; D is unresolved. The germline V gene encodes CDR1 SGHVS and CDR2 FNYEAQ. Trimming removed 5 bases from V and 5 bases from J, with 12 bases in between. The CDR3 is 13 amino acids. The CDR3 DNA reads as TGTGCCAGCAGCCTTGACCCCGGGGAGACCCAGTACTTC. Its protein product is CASSLDPGETQYF.

The chain recombines TRBV29-1 with TRBJ1-5, with no clear D. Trimming stripped 4 bases from V and 4 bases from J, with 8 bases between. The germline CDR1 and CDR2 sequences are SQVTM and ANQGSEA. The CDR3 loop spans 12 amino acids. The DNA of the CDR3 is TGCAGCGTTGTAATCGAGAATCAGCCCCAGCATTTT. Amino acid sequence: CSVVIENQPQHF.

The chain recombines TRBV20-1 with TRBJ2-1; D possibly corresponds to TRBD2 (6 bases). The V end lost 8 bases, the J end lost 3 bases, and 17 bases lay between the germline ends. CDR1 is DFQATT and CDR2 is SNEGSKA in the germline V gene (reference sequence). The CDR3 has 14 amino acids. CDR3 DNA sequence: TGCAGTCCCCAAGGTCGAGCGGGCTACAATGAGCAGTTCTTC. Translating gives CSPQGRAGYNEQFF.

The chain recombines TRBV12-3 or TRBV12-4 with TRBJ2-1; 10 nucleotides agree with TRBD2. V was pared by 4 bases and J by 0 bases, with 3 bases of the junction left unmatched. This CDR3 comprises 16 residues. CDR3 sequence reads: CASSSLAGASYNEQFF. CDR3 DNA: TGTGCCAGCAGTTCCCTAGCGGGAGCCTCCTACAATGAGCAGTTCTTC.

The chain has TRBV6-5 and TRBJ2-3; D is unclear. With 7 bases removed from V and 0 bases from J, the gap between germline ends came to 14 bases. The CDR3 consists of 15 residues. Germline-derived CDR1 and CDR2 are MNHEY and SVGAGI. The CDR3: CASTDGLDSTDTQYF. The CDR3 bases are TGTGCCAGCACCGACGGGCTAGATAGCACAGATACGCAGTATTTT.

The chain has TRBV20-1 and TRBJ2-1, with TRBD2 matching 11 bases. V shed 8 bases, J shed 9 bases, and the junction held 12 bases outside the gene matches. Germline V gene data show CDR1 as DFQATT and CDR2 as SNEGSKA (reference sequence). The CDR3 has 14 residues. CDR3 loop: CSTVTSGSYGEQFF. CDR3 bases: TGCAGTACCGTAACTAGCGGGAGCTACGGTGAGCAGTTCTTC.

The CDR3 region is CASSLAALGTYEQYF. The CDR3 DNA reads TGTGCCAGCAGCTTGGCGGCATTGGGAACATACGAGCAGTACTTC. The gene calls are TRBV5-8 and TRBJ2-7; D is unresolved. CDR3 length: 15 amino acids. V was cut by 0 bases and J by 4 bases, with 14 bases left in between. The germline CDR1 and CDR2 sequences are SGHTS and YDEGEE.